The T cell receptor beta chain under discussion was sequenced for a study of identical twins. Regarding the study as a whole: The study found excess low generation probability among twin-shared out-of-frame alpha sequences. Beta clonotypes that were abundant in cord blood contained fewer insertions, a pattern absent from memory repertoires.

With template switching, a universal primer site was added, and the cDNA carried unique molecular identifiers. TCRdb analysed the 5' RACE reads with MiXCR anew, one entry per CDR3 protein. The sample carries fewer than 350,000 distinct CDR3 sequences, under 9% recorded once. This clonotype showed up just a few times. What it binds is not known. The same data also went into a second study, on yellow fever vaccine responses in identical twins.

The source of this sequence is a woman younger than 35 in good health. The source material was memory (CD45RO+) T cells sorted from blood.

CDR3 protein: CASRVSGKTYNEQFF. In DNA, the CDR3 is TGTGCCAGCAGGGTTAGCGGGAAGACCTACAATGAGCAGTTCTTC. V and J are TRBV2 and TRBJ2-1, with 8 bases aligning to TRBD2. The CDR3 sequence is 15 residues long. CDR1 and CDR2 from the germline V gene are SNHLY and FYNNEI. The ends lost 6 bases at V and 2 bases at J; junction bases unmatched: 6.